This T cell receptor beta chain comes out of a study of cytomegalovirus exposure and HLA in healthy donors. Germline V gives CDR1 SNHLY, CDR2 FYNNEI. The CDR3 loop spans 14 amino acids. V dropped 2 bases and J dropped 1 base, with 7 bases sitting between them. 60 Vbeta and 13 Jbeta primers were used in PCR. Profiling relied on immunoSEQ multiplex PCR, and the TCRdb table lists in-frame clones only, not all of them. The data contain over 150,000 clones, about 80% of them singletons. The V gene is TRBV2, the J gene TRBJ2-3; D remains unclear. The sample consisted of PBMCs. This receptor was obtained from a man under 40 in good health and CMV-seropositive. For the CDR3, the DNA is TGTGCCAGCAGTGAATGGCTCCGCACAGATACGCAGTATTTT. Translating gives CASSEWLRTDTQYF.